This is a list of T cell receptor beta chains from one sample in a study of cytomegalovirus exposure and HLA in healthy donors. Assay used: immunoSEQ multiplex PCR; TCRdb lists only in-frame clones, some missing. This table holds fewer than 150,000 clones. The sequenced material came from PBMCs. The receptors stem from a man aged 35 to 55 in good health and CMV-seronegative. Each CDR3 is given with its conserved first and last residue.

18,TRBJ1-2,TRBV5-1,CASSLGVGTGTLLRGYTF
14,TRBJ2-1,TRBV7-6,CASSTRRGQGEQFF
17,TRBJ2-6,TRBV25-1,CASSVGTGRSGANVLTF
11,TRBJ2-7,TRBV20-1,CSSDTTAEQYF
20,TRBJ2-2,TRBV1,CTSSQHPDRQGAGQAGELFF
14,.,TRBV7-9,CASSLGTGWNEQYF
17,TRBJ2-5,TRBV5-1,CASSSGLAGGQHETQYF
16,TRBJ1-6,TRBV27,CASYGQGNFYNSPLHF
15,TRBJ1-2,TRBV5-6,CASSPTGAFDYGYTF
13,TRBJ1-3,TRBV7-2,CASSLQGRNTIYF
18,TRBJ2-6,TRBV10-3,CAISESSGGTSGANVLTF
16,TRBJ1-5,TRBV6-6,CASRPRGQGSTQPQHF
17,TRBJ1-4,TRBV5-1,CASSFGTRSATNEKLFF
11,TRBJ2-5,TRBV25-1,CASTRLETQYF
14,TRBJ1-4,TRBV13,CASSSQGSQEKLFF
13,TRBJ1-3,TRBV6-5,CASMRQNGNTIYF
16,TRBJ2-7,TRBV5-1,CASSLGGTGSSYEQYF
13,TRBJ2-3,TRBV7-2,CASSPSGLDTQYF
15,TRBJ2-7,TRBV19,CASSIDPGTRYEQYF
13,TRBJ1-2,TRBV27,CASSLRGGVGYTF
14,TRBJ2-3,TRBV5-1,CASSSRDSTDTQYF
16,TRBJ2-3,TRBV5-1,CASSLGGGGVTDTQYF
15,TRBJ2-7,TRBV6-1,CASSETPGGPYEQYF
18,TRBJ1-2,TRBV27,CASSLSETGGASGYGYTF
16,TRBJ1-5,TRBV6-1,CASSEGTVNSNQPQHF
16,TRBJ1-6,TRBV7-2,CASSLGGGGHNSPLHF